One and the same sample provided the 32 T cell receptor beta chains below, sequenced in a study of identical twins. MiXCR, run by TCRdb on the 5' RACE reads, gives a single entry per CDR3 protein. This table has under 900,000 distinct CDR3 sequences, roughly 20% appearing once. In addition, the sample was reused for a study of T cells expressing NK-cell markers.

Material for sequencing was PBMCs. The receptors stem from a woman aged 18-29 years in good health.

This clonotype was recorded many times. Possible read error: a much larger clone is one base away. This rearrangement joins TRBV6-6 to TRBJ2-1; D perhaps matches TRBD1 (5 bases). CDR3 length equals 12 residues. V was cut by 0 bases and J by 8 bases, with 5 bases left in between. Per the germline V gene, CDR1 is MNHNY and CDR2 is SVGAGI (reference sequence). The CDR3 sequence: CASSYSGDEQFF. CDR3 in DNA: TGTGCCAGCAGTTACTCAGGGGATGAGCAGTTCTTC.

The chain is built from TRBV20-1 and TRBJ2-1; 7 positions agree with TRBD2. The CDR3 length is 13 residues. Germline lookup yields CDR1 DFQATT and CDR2 SNEGSKA (reference sequence). V shed 3 bases and J 4 bases; nucleotides not matched to a gene: 3. DNA for the CDR3: TGCAGTGCTAGCCGGGACTATTACAATGAGCAGTTCTTC. Translating it yields CSASRDYYNEQFF.

This clonotype was seen more than once but under ten times. The chain joins TRBV7-2 to TRBJ2-3; no firm D call. The CDR3 has 14 residues. CDR1 is SGHTA, CDR2 FQGNSA, per germline. V was pared by 3 bases and J by 0 bases, with 7 bases between. The CDR3 DNA sequence: TGTGCCAGCAGCTTGGTCTTTAGCACAGATACGCAGTATTTT. It specifies CASSLVFSTDTQYF.

This clonotype has more than one count but fewer than ten. V gene TRBV20-1 combines with J gene TRBJ1-1; D gene ambiguous. The CDR3 is 12 amino acids. V gave up 4 bases and J gave up 3 bases, with 9 bases separating them. The germline V gene encodes CDR1 DFQATT and CDR2 SNEGSKA (reference sequence). The CDR3 protein is CSANEQYTEAFF. CDR3 bases: TGCAGTGCTAATGAACAGTACACTGAAGCTTTCTTT.

This clonotype has more than one count but fewer than ten. The CDR3 here is CASIGGRTLLLDTQYF. The CDR3 DNA reads TGTGCCAGCATCGGGGGCAGGACCCTTCTTTTAGATACGCAGTATTTT. The chain recombines TRBV7-9 with TRBJ2-3, with D perhaps being TRBD1 or TRBD2 (6 bases each). This CDR3 comprises 16 residues. Germline CDR1 and CDR2: SEHNR and FQNEAQ (reference sequence). Trimming pared 7 bases from V and 5 bases from J, leaving 22 bases between.

The chain joins TRBV4-3 to TRBJ2-2; either TRBD1 or TRBD2 may fit D (6 bases each). Between the trimmed V and J ends, which lost 0 bases and 3 bases, there was a span of 11 bases. The CDR3 runs to 16 residues. The germline V gene has CDR1 LGHNA and CDR2 YSLEER. The CDR3 sequence is CASSQDWRGDTGELFF. The CDR3 DNA reads TGCGCCAGCAGCCAAGATTGGAGGGGGGACACCGGGGAGCTGTTTTTT.

This clonotype was seen only once. The gene calls are TRBV4-1 and TRBJ1-1; no clear D. V gave up 2 bases and J gave up 1 base, with 11 bases separating them. Germline V gives CDR1 MGHRA, CDR2 YSYEKL. This CDR3 has 15 amino acids. In DNA, the CDR3 is TGCGCCAGCAGCCAATTCAGGACTGCGAACACTGAAGCTTTCTTT. Its translation: CASSQFRTANTEAFF.

The V gene is TRBV10-2, the J gene TRBJ2-5, with D possibly TRBD2 on 5 matching bases. The CDR3 spans 15 residues. Trimming removed 3 bases from V and 0 bases from J, with 11 bases in between. From germline, CDR1 is WSHSY and CDR2 SAAADI. The CDR3 reads CASSDPLADQETQYF. The CDR3 DNA sequence: TGCGCCAGCAGTGACCCTCTAGCAGACCAAGAGACCCAGTACTTC.

The sample holds many counts of this clonotype. This chain connects TRBV20-1 to TRBJ2-3, with unresolved D. In germline, CDR1 is DFQATT, CDR2 SNEGSKA (reference sequence). Trimming took 5 bases from V and 6 from J, leaving 15 bases between them. There are 13 residues in the CDR3. The CDR3 region is CSADPPTRDTQYF. CDR3 nucleotides: TGCAGTGCTGACCCTCCGACCCGGGATACGCAGTATTTT.

The CDR3 here is CSASGGYSNQPQHF. For the CDR3, the DNA is TGCAGTGCTAGTGGTGGATATAGCAATCAGCCCCAGCATTTT. The chain has TRBV20-1 and TRBJ1-5; D is ambiguous. The CDR3 runs to 14 residues. The germline V gene encodes CDR1 DFQATT and CDR2 SNEGSKA (reference sequence). V shed 3 bases and J shed 0 bases, with 9 bases lying between them.

V gene TRBV10-3 combines with J gene TRBJ2-3; no definite D call. The germline gives CDR1 ENHRY, CDR2 SYGVKD. The CDR3 is made up of 12 amino acids. The V and J ends lost 7 bases and 4 bases respectively, with 9 bases between them. The CDR3 sequence: CAIMGSSDTQYF. CDR3 DNA: TGTGCCATCATGGGAAGTTCAGATACGCAGTATTTT.

This chain links TRBV5-6 with TRBJ2-1, with 11 bases aligning to TRBD2. The CDR3 length is 17 residues. After removal of 1 base from V and 3 bases from J, the junction contained 6 bases not matched to a gene. Germline CDR1 and CDR2: SGHDT and YYEEEE. CDR3 nucleotides: TGTGCCAGCAGCTTGTTGACTAGCGGGACCGTCTACAATGAGCAGTTCTTC. Translation: CASSLLTSGTVYNEQFF.

The chain uses TRBV24-1 and TRBJ2-3; D might be TRBD1 (6 bases). Trimming left V 5 bases short and J 7 bases short, with 12 bases between. Germline assignment: CDR1 KGHDR and CDR2 SFDVKD. The CDR3 covers 13 residues. In nucleotides, the CDR3 is TGTGCCACCAGTGGTCAGGGGAAAAATACGCAGTATTTT. It yields the protein CATSGQGKNTQYF.

The V call is TRBV9, the J call TRBJ2-3; 8 bases match TRBD2. V lost 3 bases to trimming and J lost 8 bases; unmatched junction nucleotides: 11. Germline values: CDR1 SGDLS, CDR2 YYNGEE. CDR3 length: 15 amino acids. The CDR3 protein is CASSAVGGGLGTQYF. The CDR3 nucleotides read TGTGCCAGCAGCGCCGTCGGCGGGGGGCTCGGTACGCAGTATTTT.

V usage is TRBV30 and J usage is TRBJ2-3; D is uncertain. This CDR3 is 11 amino acids long. CDR1 and CDR2 (germline): GTSNPN, SVGIG (reference sequence). V was cut by 0 bases and J by 5 bases, with 3 bases left in between. In DNA form, the CDR3 reads TGTGCCTGGAGTGTAGTAGATACGCAGTATTTT. Translated, it gives CAWSVVDTQYF.

This clonotype was counted a few times. The CDR3 here is CASSLRGPGDSYNSPLHF. For the CDR3, the DNA is TGTGCCAGCAGTTTAAGGGGGCCGGGGGATTCCTATAATTCACCCCTCCACTTT. This sequence joins TRBV27 and TRBJ1-6, with TRBD1 matching 7 bases. V gave up 2 bases and J gave up 1 base; unmatched junction bases: 8. The CDR3 is made up of 18 amino acids. Germline lookup yields CDR1 MNHEY and CDR2 SMNVEV (reference sequence).

This clonotype has a count of ten or more. The rearrangement joins TRBV12-3 or TRBV12-4 to TRBJ1-3; TRBD1 is a possible D gene (5 bases). The CDR3 loop spans 15 amino acids. Trimming took off 6 bases at V and 2 bases at J, with 14 bases between the two ends. CDR3 DNA: TGTGCCAGCAGACCTCCGGGGGGAACTGGAAACACCATATATTTT. Protein sequence: CASRPPGGTGNTIYF.

In this sample, this clonotype turned up a few times. The rearrangement joins TRBV7-9 to TRBJ2-7; D might be TRBD1 or TRBD2, each matching 5 bases. Trimming left V 8 bases short and J 0 bases short, with 17 bases between. Germline V gene data show CDR1 as SEHNR and CDR2 as FQNEAQ (reference sequence). The CDR3 spans 15 residues. The chain's CDR3 is CASLKPGALSYEQYF. Here the CDR3 DNA reads TGTGCCAGCCTCAAACCCGGGGCCCTCTCCTACGAGCAGTACTTC. Combining the CDR3 with reference TRBV7-9 and TRBJ2-7 gives the whole variable domain DTGVSQNPRHKITKRGQNVTFRCDPISEHNRLYWYRQTLGQGPEFLTYFQNEAQLEKSRLLSDRFSAERPKGSFSTLEIQRTEQGDSAMYLCASLKPGALSYEQYFGPGTRLTVT.

This clonotype has a handful of counts. The V call is TRBV6-6, the J call TRBJ2-5, with a weak D call TRBD1 (6 bases). The germline V gene has CDR1 MNHNY and CDR2 SVGAGI (reference sequence). V gave up 8 bases and J gave up 4 bases, with 14 bases separating them. The CDR3 consists of 13 residues. The CDR3 bases are TGTGCCAGCGGTGACAGAGGGGGAGAGACCCAGTACTTC. It translates to CASGDRGGETQYF.

This clonotype has just a few counts. The chain carries TRBV9 and TRBJ2-7; 8 nucleotides align to TRBD2. Trimming removed 5 bases from V and 6 bases from J; junction bases left unmatched: 10. CDR1 SGDLS and CDR2 YYNGEE come from the germline V gene. The CDR3 extends over 14 amino acids. The CDR3 loop is CASSRRSGGREQYF. Here the CDR3 DNA reads TGTGCCAGCAGTAGAAGATCGGGGGGGCGCGAGCAGTACTTC.

There are many counts of this clonotype. The chain has TRBV20-1 and TRBJ2-2; 7 bases line up with TRBD1. Losses at the gene ends were 5 bases for V and 4 bases for J; bases not matched to a gene: 10. Looked up from germline, CDR1 is DFQATT and CDR2 is SNEGSKA (reference sequence). The length of the CDR3 is 15 residues. In nucleotides, the CDR3 is TGCAGTGCTTTAAACCAGGGGGACGGCACCGGGGAGCTGTTTTTT. Protein sequence: CSALNQGDGTGELFF.

A few counts support this clonotype. The chain employs TRBV24-1 and TRBJ1-3; a weak D match, TRBD1 (6 bases). With 9 bases removed from V and 5 bases from J, the gap between germline ends came to 19 bases. Germline-derived CDR1 and CDR2 are KGHDR and SFDVKD. The CDR3 contains 15 residues. The CDR3 loop reads CATDGQKRTRNTIYF. CDR3 DNA sequence: TGTGCCACCGATGGACAGAAAAGAACACGAAACACCATATATTTT.

The table lists this clonotype with many counts. This chain joins TRBV6-2 or TRBV6-3 and TRBJ2-1, with 8 positions matching TRBD2. V was pared by 4 bases and J by 0 bases, with 20 bases of the junction left unmatched. Germline CDR1 MNHEY, CDR2 SVGEGT. This CDR3 region has 21 residues. CDR3 region: CASSSFLRGGLLFSSYNEQFF. In DNA, the CDR3 is TGTGCCAGCAGTTCCTTCCTTCGGGGGGGGCTCCTTTTTAGCTCCTACAATGAGCAGTTCTTC.

Only a few counts were recorded for this clonotype. The gene calls are TRBV5-5 and TRBJ2-1; TRBD1 agrees at 7 bases. V was pared by 5 bases and J by 7 bases, with 6 bases of the junction left unmatched. The CDR3 extends over 13 amino acids. Per germline, CDR1 SGHKS and CDR2 YYEKEE (reference sequence). Here the CDR3 reads CASSYTGANEQFF. CDR3 coding DNA: TGTGCCAGCAGTTATACAGGGGCAAATGAGCAGTTCTTC.

This clonotype was detected only a few times. The rearrangement joins TRBV20-1 to TRBJ2-7; the D is unclear. The CDR3 covers 11 residues. The V gene lost 4 bases and the J gene lost 6 bases, with 10 bases spanning the gap. CDR1 is DFQATT and CDR2 is SNEGSKA in the germline V gene (reference sequence). The CDR3 nucleotides are TGCAGTGCTACTAGTGTCGGCGAGCAGTACTTC. Amino acid sequence: CSATSVGEQYF.

This clonotype was detected a few times. V and J are TRBV29-1 and TRBJ2-7; D unclear. In germline, CDR1 is SQVTM, CDR2 ANQGSEA. V was clipped by 6 bases and J by 5 bases, with 17 bases between them. This CDR3 has 13 amino acids. The DNA of the CDR3 is TGCAGCGTCCGACGGGTGAATGGTAACGAGCAGTACTTC. Amino acid sequence: CSVRRVNGNEQYF.

V usage is TRBV5-1 and J usage is TRBJ2-3, with TRBD2 matching over 12 bases. Germline lookup yields CDR1 SGHRS and CDR2 YFSETQ. The J segment lost 5 bases and the V segment lost 0 bases, leaving 1 base of the junction unmatched. The length of the CDR3 is 15 residues. This CDR3 is CASSLGTSGEDTQYF. The CDR3 nucleotides read TGCGCCAGCAGCTTGGGGACTAGCGGGGAAGATACGCAGTATTTT.

This clonotype was detected a few times. This chain connects TRBV11-2 to TRBJ2-1; weak D call: TRBD2 (6 bases). The V gene lost 3 bases and the J gene lost 7 bases, with 16 bases spanning the gap. The V gene's germline CDR1 is SGHAT and CDR2 FQNNGV. The CDR3 is made up of 15 amino acids. As DNA, the CDR3 is TGTGCCAGCAGCTTGGGGACTCTCCGCCCAAATGAGCAGTTCTTC. Protein: CASSLGTLRPNEQFF.

The chain links TRBV13 to TRBJ2-1; 9 nucleotides agree with TRBD2. Germline V gene lookup returns CDR1 PRHDT and CDR2 FYEKMQ (reference sequence). CDR3 length: 16 amino acids. V dropped 4 bases and J dropped 2; count of bases not matched to a gene: 6. In nucleotides, the CDR3 is TGTGCCAGCAGCTACCCTAGCGGGGATACCTACAATGAGCAGTTCTTC. Amino acids: CASSYPSGDTYNEQFF.

The chain has TRBV20-1 and TRBJ2-7; D perhaps matches TRBD2 (6 bases). CDR3 size: 14 residues. Germline V CDR1 and CDR2: DFQATT, SNEGSKA (reference sequence). Trimming removed 1 base at V and 2 bases at J, with 12 bases between. This CDR3 reads CSARGRGNPYEQYF. DNA for the CDR3: TGCAGTGCTAGAGGTCGGGGGAACCCCTACGAGCAGTACTTC.

CDR3 region: CATATYGLNTEAFF. DNA for the CDR3: TGTGCCACCGCCACTTATGGGTTAAACACTGAAGCTTTCTTT. This chain connects TRBV6-1 to TRBJ1-1; the D is unclear. CDR1 and CDR2 from the germline V gene are MNHNS and SASEGT. The V gene lost 10 bases and the J gene lost 2 bases, with 17 bases spanning the gap. This CDR3 contains 14 residues.

The chain joins TRBV18 to TRBJ2-7, with 9 bases aligning to TRBD1. Trimming took 7 bases from V and 6 from J; bases not matched to a gene: 13. CDR3 length: 15 amino acids. Looked up from germline, CDR1 is KGHSH and CDR2 is LQKENI. In DNA form, the CDR3 reads TGTGCCAGCTGCTGGGGGGACAGGGAACAGTCCGAGCAGTACTTC. As protein: CASCWGDREQSEQYF.